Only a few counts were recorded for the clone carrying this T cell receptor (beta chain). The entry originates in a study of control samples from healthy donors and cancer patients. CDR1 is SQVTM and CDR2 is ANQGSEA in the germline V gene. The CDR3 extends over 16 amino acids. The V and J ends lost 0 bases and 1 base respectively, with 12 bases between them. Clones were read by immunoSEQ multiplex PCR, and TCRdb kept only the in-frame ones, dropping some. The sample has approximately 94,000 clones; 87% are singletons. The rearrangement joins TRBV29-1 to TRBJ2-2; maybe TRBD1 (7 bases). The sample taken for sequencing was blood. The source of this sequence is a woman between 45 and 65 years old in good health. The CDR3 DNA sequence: TGCAGCGTTGAAGATAGTCAGGGGGGGAACACCGGGGAGCTGTTTTTT. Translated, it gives CSVEDSQGGNTGELFF.